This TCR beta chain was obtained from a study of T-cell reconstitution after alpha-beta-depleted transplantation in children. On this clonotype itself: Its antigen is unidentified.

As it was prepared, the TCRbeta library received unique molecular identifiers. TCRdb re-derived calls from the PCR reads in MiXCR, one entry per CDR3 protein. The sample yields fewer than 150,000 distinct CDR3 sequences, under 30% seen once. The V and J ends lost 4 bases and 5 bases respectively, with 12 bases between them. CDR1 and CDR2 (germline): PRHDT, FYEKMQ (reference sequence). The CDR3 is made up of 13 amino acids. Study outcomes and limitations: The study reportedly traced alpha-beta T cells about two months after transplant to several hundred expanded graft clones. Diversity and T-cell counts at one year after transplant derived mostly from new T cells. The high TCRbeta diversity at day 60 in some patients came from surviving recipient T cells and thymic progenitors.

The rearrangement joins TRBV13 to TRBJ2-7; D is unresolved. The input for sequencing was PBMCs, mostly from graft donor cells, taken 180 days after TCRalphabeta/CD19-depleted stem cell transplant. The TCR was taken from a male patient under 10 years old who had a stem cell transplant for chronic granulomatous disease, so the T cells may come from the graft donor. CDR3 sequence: CASSSGMVHEQYF. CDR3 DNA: TGTGCCAGCAGCTCTGGGATGGTCCACGAGCAGTACTTC.